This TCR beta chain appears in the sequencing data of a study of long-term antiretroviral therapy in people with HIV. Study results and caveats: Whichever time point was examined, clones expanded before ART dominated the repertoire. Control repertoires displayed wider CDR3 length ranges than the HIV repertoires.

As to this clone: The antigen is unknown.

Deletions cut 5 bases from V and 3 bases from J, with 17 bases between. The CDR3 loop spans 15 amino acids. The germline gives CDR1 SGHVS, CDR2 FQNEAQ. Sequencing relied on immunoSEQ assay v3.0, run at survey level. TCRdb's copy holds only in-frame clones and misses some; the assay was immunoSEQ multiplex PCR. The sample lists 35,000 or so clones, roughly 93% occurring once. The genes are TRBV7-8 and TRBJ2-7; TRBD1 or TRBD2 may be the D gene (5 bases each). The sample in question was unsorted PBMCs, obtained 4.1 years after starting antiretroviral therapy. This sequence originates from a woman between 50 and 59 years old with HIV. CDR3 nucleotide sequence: TGTGCCAGCAGCCGAAACCGGGACGGCAACTACGAGCAGTACTTC. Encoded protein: CASSRNRDGNYEQYF.